This section outlines one TCR beta chain sequence together with its context. It lacks a known antigen. Base-call qualities are not available, and no considerably larger clone is one nucleotide away. This sample was included in a study of siplizumab effects on memory and regulatory T cells (dated by TCRdb to between 2018 and 2020). In the study overall: The effect of the anti-CD2 antibody siplizumab on alloreactive T-cell subsets was examined in allogeneic mixed lymphocyte reactions constructed from human PBMCs.

The germline V gene yields SGHAT for CDR1 and FQNNGV for CDR2. Here V drops 0 bases and J drops 5 bases, and the junction holds 4 bases not matched to any gene. Inclusive of the bounding cysteine and phenylalanine, the CDR3 is 15 residues long. The read is trimmed to its CDR3 DNA, 45 bases read in frame from base 1. Receptor amplification or capture employed the immunoSEQ multiplex PCR assay. Some 100,000 TCR templates per sample were assayed by the deep sequencing platform. Genomic DNA extracted from sorted T cells was used for TCRbeta CDR3 sequencing. The study's own analysis went as follows. The R programming language was used for clonal analysis of the TCRbeta CDR3 data. Comparing unstimulated samples against CFSE-low samples taken after the reaction was how alloreactive CD4+ and CD8+ clones were defined. By matching sequences to the repertoires of sorted unstimulated Treg and non-Treg cells, each alloreactive CD4+ clone was assigned a regulatory or non-regulatory origin. Here the immuneACCESS table is served through TCRdb, limited to in-frame sequences with V and J called. Missing clones are a known gap in these copies; in checked studies unresolved V genes cover under half, and the rest lacks a known reason. V, J and clone size are taken as reported in that table, and D and trimming were inferred from the DNA itself. This sample gives 100,000 or so clones in total; about 93% of them show up just once. Clones ranked in the top ten supply around 0.15% of the sample.

Sorted unstimulated T cells, along with proliferating T cells recovered from mixed lymphocyte reactions, underwent TCRbeta CDR3 sequencing. Fresh whole blood from fewer than 12 HLA-typed healthy donors was used to isolate PBMCs. To map where alloreactive clones came from, unstimulated CD4+ non-regulatory T cells were FACS-sorted. Findings and caveats that apply to the study as a whole: Siplizumab significantly lowered the cumulative frequency of alloreactive sequences that could be traced to unstimulated CD4+ memory T cells. For roughly 75-96% of proliferating CD4+ or CD8+ clones, no naive or memory phenotype could be assigned. Greater diversity appeared to be present in unstimulated naive T cells than in memory T cells, and a substantial contribution to the alloresponse seemed to be made by naive cells. Whether proliferating Tregs from siplizumab cultures were suppressive was not functionally confirmed. Among mappable alloreactive CD4+ clones, an average Treg-derived fraction of roughly 69% was observed with siplizumab, compared with 26.9% in control reactions. Because sequences below about 10^-5 frequency were poorly captured, only a minor fraction of alloreactive clones could be mapped to unstimulated subsets.

Material: non-Treg CD4+ T cells sorted from blood. The cell subset or site label of this sample denotes: FACS-sorted unstimulated CD4+ non-regulatory T cells. This chain is built from TRBV11-2 and TRBJ2-1; 7 central nucleotides agree with TRBD2. This clonotype was obtained from a human donor in good health. Here is the DNA: TGTGCCAGCAGCTTAGAGGGAGGGACCAACAATGAGCAGTTCTTC. Translated, it gives CASSLEGGTNNEQFF.